This T cell receptor (beta chain) derives from a study of OX40 agonist ivuxolimab in advanced cancers. Data came from immunoSEQ multiplex PCR; TCRdb stores just in-frame clones and leaves some out. The data hold about 58,000 clones, with roughly four fifths observed a single time. In its sample, this clone was seen a few times. This material consisted of CD4+ or CD8+ T cells sorted from blood, taken in a trial of the OX40 agonist ivuxolimab. The source of this sequence is an adult with an advanced solid tumor such as melanoma, head and neck, liver or kidney cancer.

The CDR3 spells CASSLGGAYTF. The CDR3 DNA sequence: TGTGCCAGCAGCCTCGGGGGGGCCTACACCTTC. The chain carries TRBV6-6 and TRBJ1-2, with TRBD1 as a possible D gene (6 bases). Trimming removed 6 bases at V and 10 bases at J, with 12 bases between. The germline CDR1 and CDR2 sequences are MNHNY and SVGAGI (reference sequence). The CDR3 covers 11 residues.